These 8 T cell receptor beta chains were all obtained from the same sample, sequenced in a study of cytomegalovirus exposure and HLA in healthy donors. Libraries were prepared by immunoSEQ multiplex PCR; TCRdb keeps only in-frame clonotypes and omits some of them. The data contain about 130,000 clones, around 94% of them singletons. Sequenced material: PBMCs. These receptors came from a young woman in good health and CMV-seronegative.

This clone came up a few times. V usage is TRBV6-5 and J usage is TRBJ1-6, with D hard to call. V lost 7 bases and J 7 bases, leaving 11 bases between the germline ends. This CDR3 is 13 amino acids long. Germline CDR1 is MNHEY and CDR2 is SVGAGI. The CDR3 region has the DNA TGTGCCAGCAATGAGGGAGGGAATTCACCCCTCCACTTT. This sequence encodes CASNEGGNSPLHF.

The gene calls are TRBV30 and TRBJ1-1, with D possibly TRBD1 on 6 matching bases. CDR3 length equals 15 residues. Germline-derived CDR1 and CDR2 are GTSNPN and SVGIG (reference sequence). Between the trimmed V and J ends, which lost 0 bases and 1 base, there was a span of 12 bases. CDR3 region: CAWSVLGGANTEAFF. CDR3 bases: TGTGCCTGGAGTGTATTGGGGGGGGCGAACACTGAAGCTTTCTTT.

Regarding this clone: Germline is not matched at one junction end, which may reflect a read error. V is TRBV15 and J is TRBJ1-2, with 7 nucleotides matching TRBD1. In germline, CDR1 is LNHNV, CDR2 YYDKDF (reference sequence). The CDR3 covers 13 residues. The CDR3 nucleotides read TGTGCCACCAGCGGAGACAGGGCCTATGGCTACACCTTC. As protein: CATSGDRAYGYTF.

CDR3 protein: CASSPIGRSQPQHF. CDR3 coding DNA: TGTGCCAGCAGTCCGATCGGGAGAAGTCAGCCCCAGCATTTT. V is TRBV6-6 and J is TRBJ1-5, with D unresolved. Trimming removed 5 bases at V and 6 bases at J, with 14 bases between. This CDR3 contains 14 residues. The germline V gene encodes CDR1 MNHNY and CDR2 SVGAGI (reference sequence).

The chain links TRBV5-4 to TRBJ2-3; 14 nucleotides line up with TRBD2. Germline V lookup: CDR1 SGHNT, CDR2 YYREEE (reference sequence). V shed 4 bases, J shed 3 bases, and the junction held 7 bases outside the gene matches. CDR3 length equals 17 residues. The CDR3 sequence is CASSPGTSGRRTDTQYF. CDR3 in DNA: TGTGCCAGCAGCCCCGGGACTAGCGGGAGAAGAACAGATACGCAGTATTTT.

The V and J genes are TRBV5-1 and TRBJ1-4; D is uncertain. CDR1 is SGHRS and CDR2 is YFSETQ in the germline V gene. Trimming took 5 bases from V and 0 from J, leaving 8 bases between them. The CDR3 has 14 amino acids. CDR3 sequence: CASSSTATNEKLFF. The CDR3, as DNA: TGCGCCAGCAGTTCTACCGCAACTAATGAAAAACTGTTTTTT. Full variable domain (missing parts from reference TRBV5-1 and TRBJ1-4): KAGVTQTPRYLIKTRGQQVTLSCSPISGHRSVSWYQQTPGQGLQFLFEYFSETQRNKGNFPGRFSGRQFSNSRSEMNVSTLELGDSALYLCASSSTATNEKLFFGSGTQLSVL.

The V call is TRBV12-5, the J call TRBJ1-1; TRBD1 matches 7 bases. With 1 base clipped from V and 0 bases from J, the junction kept 2 bases outside the gene matches. Germline CDR1 LGHNT, CDR2 FRNRAP. The CDR3 consists of 15 residues. The CDR3 region has the DNA TGTGCTAGTGGTTTGGGGGGGACAGTGAACACTGAAGCTTTCTTT. It yields the protein CASGLGGTVNTEAFF.

The chain employs TRBV15 and TRBJ1-1, with 8 bases lining up with TRBD1. V dropped 1 base and J dropped 3; count of bases not matched to a gene: 7. The CDR3 covers 16 residues. Germline V gene data show CDR1 as LNHNV and CDR2 as YYDKDF (reference sequence). The CDR3 here is CATSRGGTGGYTEAFF. CDR3 sequence (DNA): TGTGCCACCAGCAGAGGGGGTACAGGGGGTTACACTGAAGCTTTCTTT.